This TCR beta chain was captured by sequencing in a study of Graves' ophthalmopathy and Graves' hyperthyroidism (dated by TCRdb to the late 2010s). With respect to the entire study: Peripheral blood was collected at initial diagnosis, before any treatment. TCR beta repertoire signatures were used to distinguish Graves' ophthalmopathy from Graves' hyperthyroidism and to predict progression to ophthalmopathy. After sampling, hyperthyroidism patients received methimazole starting at 30 mg daily, and ophthalmopathy patients received high-dose intravenous methylprednisolone. In roughly 6 hyperthyroidism patients, the T-cell repertoires found in thyroid tissue were compared with those found in blood. A discovery set of 100 patients (approximately 45 ophthalmopathy, 55 to 60 stable hyperthyroidism) was enrolled to explore V-J signatures distinguishing ophthalmopathy from hyperthyroidism. An independent validation cohort comprised around 20 hyperthyroidism patients and around 16 patients who later progressed from hyperthyroidism to ophthalmopathy. In total, approximately 140 blood samples were TCR-sequenced: some 40 ophthalmopathy, some 75 hyperthyroidism and approximately 17 hyperthyroidism-to-ophthalmopathy patients. Study-level results and caveats: Among expanded thyroid clonotypes with frequency above 0.001, most also showed up in blood, which suggests that blood repertoires may reflect the thyroid immune response. In cross-validation, the 13-signature model distinguished ophthalmopathy from stable hyperthyroidism with 85% to 90% sensitivity and roughly 81% specificity, and in the test set the corresponding values were roughly 80% and 76%. In validation, the model predicted ophthalmopathy progression with about 70% sensitivity and less than 80% specificity; 12 predicted patients were CT-confirmed with GO in a median of about 7.1 months. Sample size was not statistically predetermined, and group allocation was not concealed from the investigators.

Ophthalmopathy patients were characterized by moderately to severely active disease, a Clinical Activity Score of at least 3, a NOSPECS grade of at least 4, and a disease duration under 3 months. Patients were excluded if they had other autoimmune diseases, uncontrolled infections, pregnancy or lactation. Diagnosis was based on clinical symptoms, serum thyroxine, TRAb, thyroid ultrasound and orbital computed tomography. PBMCs were isolated from about 9.2 ml of fresh peripheral blood by Ficoll-Paque density gradient centrifugation. Total RNA was extracted with Trizol reagent and quality-checked on an Agilent 2100 Bioanalyzer. This clonotype has ten or more counts. Its specific antigen is unknown. No per-base quality is available; no much larger clone lies one base away. For repertoire sequencing, TCR beta CDR3 regions were amplified from RNA transcripts. A first-round RT-PCR used HTBI primers with the Qiagen OneStep RT-PCR kit, followed by a second-round multiplex PCR, size selection and purification. Sequencing of the libraries was carried out on an Illumina HiSeq2000 in paired-end mode with 100 bp reads. The study's own analysis went as follows. SOAPnuke was used to process the reads, removing any read that contained adapters or uncalled bases, had a mean Phred below 15, or lacked an exact match to the constant primer or identifier. COPE v1.2.5 was used to merge the high-quality paired reads. Each unique nucleotide sequence was defined as a clonotype, and clonotypes were aligned to IMGT TRB V, D and J references with MiTCR v1.1. Only V-J combinations with frequency above 0.0001 were analysed, covering around 99% of repertoires. For each V-J combination, a TCR clonal expansion and chaos score was defined as the ratio of F50 clonal expansion to chaos observed in the TCRdist matrix. Welch's t-statistics and random forest were used to reduce features to about 14 V-J combinations, which were fed into a naive Bayes classifier. The similarity between thyroid and blood repertoires was quantified using the Morisita-Horn index. The raw public data were reprocessed by TCRdb itself: fastp quality trimming at Q25, MiXCR clonotype calling, in-frame beta chains only. Under each unique CDR3 protein, matching rows form one entry showing the most common genes and DNA. These V and J calls are TCRdb output, not the study's own analysis. The sample table shows about 50,000 distinct CDR3 sequences, and less than 65% are seen once. Of the sample, 4.7% is held by the ten largest clones.

CDR1 is given as SGHTS and CDR2 as YDEGEE, both from the germline V gene. From V the trimming removes 0 bases and from J it removes 7 bases, while the gene matches leave 5 bases of the junction unaccounted for. The CDR3 goes from the cysteine to the phenylalanine over 14 residues. Only the CDR3 region is kept as DNA, spanning 42 bases read in frame from base 1. The rearranged segments are TRBV5-8 and TRBJ1-2; 8 junctional bases match TRBD1. This TCR derives from an adult woman with Graves' ophthalmopathy. The specimen was peripheral blood. The sequenced DNA: TGTGCCAGCAGCTTGGTTTACAGGGGGTCTGGCTACACCTTC. Protein translation: CASSLVYRGSGYTF.